Below are 27 T cell receptor beta chains sequenced from a single sample in a study of regulatory T cells in long-lasting Graves disease. Indicated time point: newly diagnosed GD, antithyroid drugs for less than 3 months. PBMC RNA was the source of the TCR library. Construction of TCR beta libraries relied on iRepertoire HTBI primers and on Arm-PCR targeting CDR3 regions. MiXCR was run by TCRdb on the multiplex PCR reads, yielding one entry per CDR3 protein. The profile covers about 540,000 distinct CDR3 sequences, with about 13% appearing a single time and roughly 10% taken by the ten largest. This sample also appeared in a second study, on T cells in Graves' hyperthyroidism and ophthalmopathy.

The specimen was peripheral blood mononuclear cells (PBMCs), collected at new diagnosis, from a patient treated with antithyroid drugs. These receptors were collected from a man aged 25 to 40 with Graves disease.

The rearrangement links TRBV10-3 to TRBJ2-3; 10 bases agree with TRBD2. The CDR3 length is 14 residues. The germline V gene encodes CDR1 ENHRY and CDR2 SYGVKD. Trimming took 7 bases from V and 1 from J; bases not matched to a gene: 2. CDR3 bases: TGTGCCATCACTAGCGGGAGCCGCACAGATACGCAGTATTTT. It translates to CAITSGSRTDTQYF.

Ten or more counts support this clonotype. The rearrangement uses TRBV29-1 and TRBJ2-1; 7 nucleotides align to TRBD1. Germline assignment: CDR1 SQVTM and CDR2 ANQGSEA. The CDR3 covers 16 residues. V lost 3 bases to trimming and J lost 6 bases; unmatched junction nucleotides: 14. The CDR3 protein is CSVEHGQDRLSNEQFF. In DNA, the CDR3 is TGCAGCGTTGAGCACGGACAGGATAGGTTAAGCAATGAGCAGTTCTTC.

The rearrangement links TRBV2 to TRBJ2-1; TRBD1 is a possible D gene (6 bases). CDR1 SNHLY and CDR2 FYNNEI come from the germline V gene. The CDR3 loop spans 15 amino acids. The V end was cut by 3 bases, the J end by 2 bases, with 11 bases between. CDR3 loop: CASSDTGPTYNEQFF. In DNA, the CDR3 is TGTGCCAGCAGTGACACAGGGCCGACCTACAATGAGCAGTTCTTC.

Only a few counts were recorded for this clonotype. Possible read error: a much larger clone is one base away. The CDR3 nucleotides are TGCAGCGTACGACTACAGGGGATTCGCGACGAGCGGTACTTC. Translation gives CSVRLQGIRDERYF. The V call is TRBV29-1, the J call TRBJ2-7; TRBD1 aligns across 7 bases. The CDR3 sequence is 14 residues long. Looked up from germline, CDR1 is SQVTM and CDR2 is ANQGSEA.

The rearrangement links TRBV13 to TRBJ2-1; D possibly uses TRBD1 or TRBD2 (7 bases each). Trimming removed 2 bases from V and 1 base from J, with 15 bases in between. The length of the CDR3 is 17 residues. Germline assignment: CDR1 PRHDT and CDR2 FYEKMQ (reference sequence). The DNA of the CDR3 is TGTGCCAGCAGCTTACAGGGGGAGGGAGCATCCTACAATGAGCAGTTCTTC. This codes for CASSLQGEGASYNEQFF.

Notes on this clonotype: One end of the junction fails to match germline, which may point to a read error. V usage is TRBV28 and J usage is TRBJ2-7; D call uncertain. The CDR3 totals 14 residues. Germline V gene lookup returns CDR1 MDHEN and CDR2 SYDVKM. The CDR3 spells CASSPPVGAYEQCF. The CDR3 DNA reads as TGTGCCAGCAGTCCTCCGGTGGGCGCCTACGAGCAGTGCTTC. Full variable domain (missing parts from reference TRBV28 and TRBJ2-7): DVKVTQSSRYLVKRTGEKVFLECVQDMDHENMFWYRQDPGLGLRLIYFSYDVKMKEKGDIPEGYSVSREKKERFSLILESASTNQTSMYLCASSPPVGAYEQCFGPGTRLTVT.

This clonotype has a count of ten or more. This sequence joins TRBV6-1 and TRBJ2-1; tentatively, D is TRBD2 (6 bases). V was clipped by 3 bases and J by 5 bases, with 14 bases between them. The CDR3 has 15 amino acids. CDR1 and CDR2 from the germline V gene are MNHNS and SASEGT. CDR3 amino acids: CASSDGLYFDNEQFF. CDR3 in DNA: TGTGCCAGCAGTGATGGACTATACTTCGACAATGAGCAGTTCTTC.

Comment on this clonotype: With a much larger clone just one base away, this may be a read error. This sequence joins TRBV13 and TRBJ2-1, with D uncertain. The CDR3 length is 12 residues. Germline V gene data show CDR1 as PRHDT and CDR2 as FYEKMQ (reference sequence). Trimming pared 5 bases from V and 8 bases from J, leaving 10 bases between. In DNA form, the CDR3 reads TGTGCCAGCAGCAAGGACCAGGATGAGCAGTTCTTC. Translation: CASSKDQDEQFF.

This clonotype was seen ten or more times. The V call is TRBV30, the J call TRBJ1-1; D is uncertain. The length of the CDR3 is 13 residues. V was pared by 0 bases and J by 2 bases, with 7 bases between. Germline V CDR1 and CDR2: GTSNPN, SVGIG (reference sequence). DNA of the CDR3: TGTGCCTGGAGTGTACAGATAAACACTGAAGCTTTCTTT. Its protein is CAWSVQINTEAFF.

Concerning this clonotype itself: One junction end does not reproduce the germline sequence, and a read error may be involved. This chain connects TRBV6-2 or TRBV6-3 to TRBJ1-1, with 7 bases matching TRBD1. This CDR3 has 14 residues. The germline CDR1 and CDR2 sequences are MNHEY and SVGEGT. CDR3 bases: TGTACCAGCAAAAGGGAACAGGGGTGGACTGAAGCTTTCTTT. Translating gives CTSKREQGWTEAFF.

CDR3 coding DNA: TGCGCCAGCAGGGCTAGGGGCAGAAGCACAGATACGCAGTATTTT. It yields the protein CASRARGRSTDTQYF. The chain carries TRBV5-1 and TRBJ2-3; possibly TRBD1 for D (5 bases). Trimming removed 5 bases at V and 0 bases at J, with 13 bases between. CDR1 is SGHRS and CDR2 is YFSETQ in the germline V gene. The CDR3 totals 15 residues.

There are many counts of this clonotype. This chain links TRBV18 with TRBJ2-7; D is perhaps TRBD1 (5 bases). V was clipped by 6 bases and J by 3 bases, with 15 bases between them. This CDR3 contains 14 residues. Germline V gene lookup returns CDR1 KGHSH and CDR2 LQKENI. The CDR3 here is CASSSGKSLYEQYF. The CDR3 coding sequence is TGTGCCAGCTCCTCAGGGAAAAGTCTCTACGAGCAGTACTTC.

The V gene is TRBV6-8, the J gene TRBJ1-5, with D unresolved. Germline CDR1 and CDR2: MNHGY and SAAAGT. Trimming removed 5 bases from V and 7 bases from J, with 12 bases in between. The CDR3 covers 13 residues. CDR3 protein: CASSEIREQPQHF. As DNA, the CDR3 is TGTGCCAGCAGTGAAATTCGGGAGCAGCCCCAGCATTTT.

This clonotype occurred a few times. This rearrangement joins TRBV30 to TRBJ2-7; 8 bases fit TRBD2. The CDR3 spans 13 residues. The junction had 10 bases not matched to a gene; V was cut back by 7 bases and J by 5 bases. Germline V gene sequence: CDR1 GTSNPN, CDR2 SVGIG (reference sequence). CDR3 region: CASSGGELNEQYF. CDR3 nucleotides: TGTGCCTCATCGGGAGGGGAGTTAAACGAGCAGTACTTC.

This clonotype was detected many times. The V call is TRBV20-1, the J call TRBJ1-2; no clear D gene. This CDR3 is built from 14 residues. The V end lost 1 base, the J end lost 4 bases, and 13 bases lay between the germline ends. Germline V gene lookup returns CDR1 DFQATT and CDR2 SNEGSKA (reference sequence). This CDR3 is CSARVAGRSYGYTF. CDR3 sequence (DNA): TGCAGTGCTAGAGTGGCGGGGAGATCCTATGGCTACACCTTC.

This clonotype came up a few times. The chain recombines TRBV5-5 with TRBJ1-5; D is perhaps TRBD1 (5 bases). Germline CDR1 SGHKS, CDR2 YYEKEE (reference sequence). Trimming removed 4 bases at V and 3 bases at J, with 14 bases between. This CDR3 contains 15 residues. The CDR3 spells CASSVQGISNQPQHF. The CDR3 DNA reads as TGTGCCAGCAGCGTGCAGGGTATATCCAATCAGCCCCAGCATTTT.

The chain is built from TRBV9 and TRBJ2-7; 7 bases are a match to TRBD2. The CDR3 spans 16 residues. The germline V gene encodes CDR1 SGDLS and CDR2 YYNGEE. J gave up 2 bases and V 4 bases, and 12 bases lay outside the gene matches. The DNA for the CDR3 is TGTGCCAGCAGCCGAACCCCGACTAGCCGAACCTACGAGCAGTACTTC. Protein: CASSRTPTSRTYEQYF.

This chain connects TRBV19 to TRBJ2-3; 9 bases agree with TRBD1. CDR1 and CDR2 from the germline V gene are LNHDA and SQIVND (reference sequence). The CDR3 is 13 residues long. The trim removed 8 bases at V and 3 bases at J, leaving 3 bases unmatched. DNA for the CDR3: TGTGCCAGTGGGGGACAGGGAACAGATACGCAGTATTTT. Translated, it gives CASGGQGTDTQYF. Combining the CDR3 with reference TRBV19 and TRBJ2-3 gives the whole variable domain DGGITQSPKYLFRKEGQNVTLSCEQNLNHDAMYWYRQDPGQGLRLIYYSQIVNDFQKGDIAEGYSVSREKKESFPLTVTSAQKNPTAFYLCASGGQGTDTQYFGPGTRLTVL.

This clonotype was seen a handful of times. This chain joins TRBV11-2 and TRBJ1-5; no reliable D call. V gave up 1 base and J gave up 3 bases, with 31 bases separating them. This CDR3 has 22 amino acids. CDR1 and CDR2 from the germline V gene are SGHAT and FQNNGV. The CDR3 loop reads CASSLASLAIHGPRPDNQPQHF. CDR3 coding DNA: TGTGCCAGCAGCTTAGCATCATTAGCTATTCACGGGCCGCGGCCCGACAATCAGCCCCAGCATTTT.

This chain connects TRBV6-5 to TRBJ2-3, with unresolved D. V dropped 2 bases and J dropped 5 bases, with 8 bases sitting between them. Germline values: CDR1 MNHEY, CDR2 SVGAGI. The CDR3 extends over 13 amino acids. DNA for the CDR3: TGTGCCAGCAGTTACAGCCCGAGAGATACGCAGTATTTT. This translates into CASSYSPRDTQYF.

Regarding this clonotype: A far bigger clonotype differs at one base, so this is likely a read error. The chain recombines TRBV6-1 with TRBJ2-3; 8 nucleotides line up with TRBD1. With 6 bases clipped from V and 8 bases from J, the junction kept 16 bases outside the gene matches. Germline V gives CDR1 MNHNS, CDR2 SASEGT. This CDR3 contains 16 residues. The CDR3 loop reads CASSTPAGQEAGTQYF. CDR3 DNA: TGTGCCAGCAGCACCCCCGCGGGACAGGAGGCAGGTACGCAGTATTTT.

This clonotype was seen many times. J is TRBJ1-2 and V is TRBV2, with D maybe TRBD1 (5 bases). The CDR3 consists of 14 residues. V lost 4 bases to trimming and J lost 2 bases, with 11 bases between them. CDR1 and CDR2 (germline): SNHLY, FYNNEI. In DNA, the CDR3 is TGTGCCAGCAGTGCGGATGAGGGGAACTATGGCTACACCTTC. Translated: CASSADEGNYGYTF.

This clonotype was seen repeatedly, ten times or more. One junction end does not reproduce the germline sequence, and a read error may be involved. CDR3 protein: CALRQGLMSEQYF. In DNA form, the CDR3 reads TGTGCCCTCAGACAGGGACTAATGAGCGAGCAGTACTTC. J is TRBJ2-7 and V is TRBV10-3, with D perhaps being TRBD1 or TRBD2 (7 bases each). Looked up from germline, CDR1 is ENHRY and CDR2 is SYGVKD. The CDR3 length is 13 residues.

In regard to this clonotype: This may arise from a read error, as a much more abundant clone is one base away. This chain joins TRBV6-1 and TRBJ2-7; 10 bases align to TRBD2. CDR1 and CDR2 from the germline V gene are MNHNS and SASEGT. The CDR3 is 12 amino acids. CDR3 amino acids: CASKGTSAKECF. CDR3 DNA: TGTGCCAGCAAGGGGACTAGCGCTAAGGAGTGCTTC.

Many counts were recorded for this clonotype. The V call is TRBV24-1, the J call TRBJ2-7; D unresolved. V lost 3 bases and J lost 1, with 9 bases in between. The CDR3 totals 14 residues. Looked up from germline, CDR1 is KGHDR and CDR2 is SFDVKD. The CDR3, as DNA: TGTGCCACCAGTGATCCCACGGTTTCCTACGAGCAGTACTTC. This translates into CATSDPTVSYEQYF.

The chain has TRBV5-4 and TRBJ2-5, with TRBD1 identical over 7 bases. The length of the CDR3 is 13 residues. CDR1 and CDR2 (germline): SGHNT, YYREEE (reference sequence). The J segment lost 1 base and the V segment lost 4 bases, leaving 1 base of the junction unmatched. The CDR3 DNA is TGTGCCAGCAGCGGGACAGTCCAAGAGACCCAGTACTTC. The encoded protein is CASSGTVQETQYF.

The sample holds many counts of this clonotype. This sequence joins TRBV11-2 and TRBJ2-3; 9 bases map to TRBD2. Trimming cost V 4 bases and J 2 bases; bases outside gene matches: 13. Germline V gene lookup returns CDR1 SGHAT and CDR2 FQNNGV. The CDR3 totals 18 residues. The CDR3 loop reads CASSSPGGRAQFTDTQYF. The CDR3 nucleotides read TGTGCCAGCAGCTCCCCCGGCGGGAGGGCCCAGTTCACAGATACGCAGTATTTT.